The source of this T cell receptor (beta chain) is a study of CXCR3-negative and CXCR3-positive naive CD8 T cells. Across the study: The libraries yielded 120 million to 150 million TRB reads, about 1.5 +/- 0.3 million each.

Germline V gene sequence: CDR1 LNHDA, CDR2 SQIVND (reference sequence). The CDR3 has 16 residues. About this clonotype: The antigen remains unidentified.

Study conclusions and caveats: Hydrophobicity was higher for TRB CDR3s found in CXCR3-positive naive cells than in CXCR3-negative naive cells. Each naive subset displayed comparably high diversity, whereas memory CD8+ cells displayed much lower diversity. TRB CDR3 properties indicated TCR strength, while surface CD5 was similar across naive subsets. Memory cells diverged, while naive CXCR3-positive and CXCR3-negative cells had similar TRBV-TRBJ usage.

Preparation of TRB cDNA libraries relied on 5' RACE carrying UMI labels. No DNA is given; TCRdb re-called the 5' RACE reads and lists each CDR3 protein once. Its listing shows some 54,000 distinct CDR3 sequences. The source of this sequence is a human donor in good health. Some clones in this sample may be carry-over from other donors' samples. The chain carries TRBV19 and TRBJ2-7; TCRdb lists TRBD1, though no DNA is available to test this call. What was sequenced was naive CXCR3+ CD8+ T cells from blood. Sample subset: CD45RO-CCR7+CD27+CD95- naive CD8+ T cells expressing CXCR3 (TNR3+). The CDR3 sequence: CASSSSLGQEAYEQYF.